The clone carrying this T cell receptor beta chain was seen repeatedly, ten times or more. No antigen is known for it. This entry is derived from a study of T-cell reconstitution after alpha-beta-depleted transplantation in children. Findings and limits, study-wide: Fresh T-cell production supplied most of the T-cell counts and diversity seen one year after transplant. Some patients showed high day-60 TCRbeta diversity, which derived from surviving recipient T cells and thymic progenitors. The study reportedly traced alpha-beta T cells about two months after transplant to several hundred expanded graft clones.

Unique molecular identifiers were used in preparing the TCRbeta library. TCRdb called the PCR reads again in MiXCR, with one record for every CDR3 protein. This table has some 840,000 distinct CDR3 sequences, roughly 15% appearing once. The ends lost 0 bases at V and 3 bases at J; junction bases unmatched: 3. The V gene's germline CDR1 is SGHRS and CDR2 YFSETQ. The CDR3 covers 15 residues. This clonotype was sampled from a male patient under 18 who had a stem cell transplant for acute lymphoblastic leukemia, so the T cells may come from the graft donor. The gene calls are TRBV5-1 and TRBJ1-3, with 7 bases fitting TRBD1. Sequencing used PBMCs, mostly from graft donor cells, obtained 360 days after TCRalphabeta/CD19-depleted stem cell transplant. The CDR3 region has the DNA TGCGCCAGCAGCTTGGAGGGGGCGAGTGGAAACACCATATATTTT. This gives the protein CASSLEGASGNTIYF.